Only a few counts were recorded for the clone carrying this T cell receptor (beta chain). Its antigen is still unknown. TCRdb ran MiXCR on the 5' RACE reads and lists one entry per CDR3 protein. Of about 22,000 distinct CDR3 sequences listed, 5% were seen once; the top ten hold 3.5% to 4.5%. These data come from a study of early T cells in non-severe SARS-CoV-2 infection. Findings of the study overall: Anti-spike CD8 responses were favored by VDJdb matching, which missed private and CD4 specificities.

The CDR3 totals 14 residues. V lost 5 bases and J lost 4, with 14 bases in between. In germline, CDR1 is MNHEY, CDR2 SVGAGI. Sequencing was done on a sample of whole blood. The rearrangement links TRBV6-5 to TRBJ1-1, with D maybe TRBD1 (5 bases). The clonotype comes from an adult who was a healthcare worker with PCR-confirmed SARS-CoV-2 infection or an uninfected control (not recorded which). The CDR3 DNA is TGTGCCAGCAGTGGGGGGACGGGGAGCACTGAAGCTTTCTTT. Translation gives CASSGGTGSTEAFF.